A selection of T cell receptor beta chains follows, all from one sample in a study of T cell responses to AZD1222 COVID-19 vaccine. The repertoire was sequenced with immunoSEQ multiplex PCR; TCRdb's copy has only in-frame clones and lacks some. This table holds more than 95,000 clones, around nine tenths found once. The starting material was peripheral blood, obtained 28 days after the second dose of the MenACWY control vaccine. The receptors come from an adult who received the MenACWY meningococcal vaccine as a control. The CDR3 runs from the conserved cysteine through the conserved F or W. Each record gives: V gene, D gene, clone size, J gene, CDR3 DNA, CDR3 protein. D genes are given only for firm matches. A row's size may be missing; if present it is once, few, many or a size class.

v_call: TRBV2
d_call: NA
clone_size: NA
j_call: TRBJ1-5
cdr3_nt: TGTGCCACCGCTTGGGATAGCAATCAGCCCCAGCATTTT
cdr3_aa: CATAWDSNQPQHF

v_call: TRBV19
d_call: TRBD2
clone_size: few
j_call: TRBJ2-7
cdr3_nt: TGTGCCAGTAGCCCTGGTCGGACTAGCGGGGGAAGCGAGCAGTACTTC
cdr3_aa: CASSPGRTSGGSEQYF

v_call: TRBV28
d_call: NA
clone_size: NA
j_call: TRBJ2-1
cdr3_nt: TGTGCCAGCAGAGAAGCAGGAACCGACAATGAGCAGTTCTTC
cdr3_aa: CASREAGTDNEQFF

v_call: TRBV2
d_call: NA
clone_size: NA
j_call: TRBJ2-7
cdr3_nt: TGTGCCAGCAGTGCAGACTACTACGAGCAGTACTTC
cdr3_aa: CASSADYYEQYF

v_call: TRBV7-2
d_call: NA
clone_size: once
j_call: TRBJ1-6
cdr3_nt: TGTGCCAGCACCCGGCAGGAGCAGTCCTATAATTCACCCCTCCACTTT
cdr3_aa: CASTRQEQSYNSPLHF

v_call: TRBV27
d_call: NA
clone_size: NA
j_call: TRBJ2-7
cdr3_nt: TGTGCCAGCAGTTTATGGGGATCCTACGAGCAGTACTTC
cdr3_aa: CASSLWGSYEQYF

v_call: TRBV30
d_call: NA
clone_size: NA
j_call: TRBJ2-2
cdr3_nt: TGTGCCTGGAGTGTCGGGGACACCGGGGAGCTGTTTTTT
cdr3_aa: CAWSVGDTGELFF

v_call: TRBV4-1
d_call: TRBD1
clone_size: few
j_call: TRBJ1-6
cdr3_nt: TGCGCCAGCAGCCAAGACGGACAGGGGGCTTACTCACCCCTCCACTTT
cdr3_aa: CASSQDGQGAYSPLHF

v_call: TRBV4-3
d_call: TRBD2
clone_size: NA
j_call: TRBJ2-5
cdr3_nt: TGCGCCAGCAGCCAAGATCTAGCGGGGGCCCTCGTACAAGAGACCCAGTACTTC
cdr3_aa: CASSQDLAGALVQETQYF

v_call: TRBV19
d_call: NA
clone_size: NA
j_call: TRBJ2-1
cdr3_nt: TGTGCCAGTAGTATAAATCCTCGTTGGAATGAGCAGTTCTTC
cdr3_aa: CASSINPRWNEQFF

v_call: TRBV20-1
d_call: NA
clone_size: NA
j_call: TRBJ2-7
cdr3_nt: TGCAGTGGTGGCAGGGGCTACGAGCAGTACTTC
cdr3_aa: CSGGRGYEQYF

v_call: TRBV11-1
d_call: NA
clone_size: NA
j_call: TRBJ2-1
cdr3_nt: TGTGCCAGCAGCTTACTGGCCAGCTCCTACAATGAGCAGTTCTTC
cdr3_aa: CASSLLASSYNEQFF

v_call: TRBV5-1
d_call: TRBD1
clone_size: NA
j_call: TRBJ1-2
cdr3_nt: TGCGCCAGCAGCACAGGACAGGGGGCTCCGGGCTACACCTTC
cdr3_aa: CASSTGQGAPGYTF

v_call: TRBV6-2/TRBV6-3
d_call: NA
clone_size: NA
j_call: TRBJ1-6
cdr3_nt: TGTGCCAGCAGTTCTGAGGGGCGGAATTCACCCCTCCACTTT
cdr3_aa: CASSSEGRNSPLHF

v_call: TRBV7-9
d_call: NA
clone_size: NA
j_call: TRBJ1-4
cdr3_nt: TGTGCCAGCGCTGCGACGGACGGGCCGTATGAAAAACTGTTTTTT
cdr3_aa: CASAATDGPYEKLFF

v_call: TRBV24-1
d_call: TRBD1
clone_size: NA
j_call: TRBJ2-2
cdr3_nt: TGTGCCACCAGTGACTGGACAGGGGTTACCGGGGAGCTGTTTTTT
cdr3_aa: CATSDWTGVTGELFF

v_call: TRBV11-3
d_call: TRBD1
clone_size: NA
j_call: TRBJ2-5
cdr3_nt: TGTGCCAGCAGCCCCCCGGGACAGAAAGAGACCCAGTACTTC
cdr3_aa: CASSPPGQKETQYF

v_call: TRBV28
d_call: NA
clone_size: NA
j_call: TRBJ1-2
cdr3_nt: TGTGCCAGCAGCCAACTCTCGGCCAGATGGTCCTTC
cdr3_aa: CASSQLSARWSF

v_call: TRBV24-1
d_call: NA
clone_size: few
j_call: TRBJ1-4
cdr3_nt: TGTGCCACAGCCGGGGCCCAGAATGAAAAACTGTTTTTT
cdr3_aa: CATAGAQNEKLFF

v_call: TRBV7-8
d_call: NA
clone_size: NA
j_call: TRBJ1-1
cdr3_nt: TGTGCCAGCAGCCATAACAGGGAACGAGCTTTCTTT
cdr3_aa: CASSHNRERAFF

v_call: TRBV3-1/TRBV3-2
d_call: NA
clone_size: NA
j_call: TRBJ1-2
cdr3_nt: TGTGCCAGCAGCCAAGGGGAGGAGGGGGGCTACACCTTC
cdr3_aa: CASSQGEEGGYTF

v_call: TRBV7-9
d_call: NA
clone_size: NA
j_call: TRBJ2-1
cdr3_nt: TGTGCCAGCAGCTTAGTAGCCGATGAGCAGTTCTTC
cdr3_aa: CASSLVADEQFF

v_call: TRBV2
d_call: NA
clone_size: NA
j_call: TRBJ1-1
cdr3_nt: TGTGCCAGCACCGGAGCCCAGGTATTTGGGACTGAAGCTTTCTTT
cdr3_aa: CASTGAQVFGTEAFF

v_call: TRBV18
d_call: NA
clone_size: once
j_call: TRBJ1-5
cdr3_nt: TGTGCCAGCTCACCAGGTCAAGCGGGGAGCAATCAGCCCCAGCATTTT
cdr3_aa: CASSPGQAGSNQPQHF

v_call: TRBV7-3
d_call: TRBD1
clone_size: NA
j_call: TRBJ1-6
cdr3_nt: TGTGCCAGCAGCCCTAACAGGGGGCGGAATTCACCCCTCCACTTT
cdr3_aa: CASSPNRGRNSPLHF

v_call: TRBV6-4
d_call: NA
clone_size: NA
j_call: TRBJ1-1
cdr3_nt: TGTGCCAGCAGTGACAGGGTGAAAGCTTTCTTT
cdr3_aa: CASSDRVKAFF

v_call: TRBV5-1
d_call: NA
clone_size: NA
j_call: TRBJ2-3
cdr3_nt: TGCGCCAGCAGCCCGAAGCAGGGACGAAGCACAGATACGCAGTATTTT
cdr3_aa: CASSPKQGRSTDTQYF

v_call: TRBV24-1
d_call: NA
clone_size: NA
j_call: TRBJ2-3
cdr3_nt: TGTGCCACCAGTGGGAGTCAGGGCTCAGTGGATACGCAGTATTTT
cdr3_aa: CATSGSQGSVDTQYF

v_call: TRBV2
d_call: NA
clone_size: NA
j_call: TRBJ2-7
cdr3_nt: TGTGCCAGCAACACCCGGGACCTTGGCTACGAGCAGTACTTC
cdr3_aa: CASNTRDLGYEQYF